Sequencing of this TCR beta chain was carried out in a study of OX40 agonist ivuxolimab in advanced cancers. Study background: Six ivuxolimab dose levels, 0.01 to 10 mg/kg, were given intravenously every 2 weeks. General study results and limits: Averaged across samples, CD8+ T cells carried more expanded clones than CD4+ did. In the 0.1 to 3.0 mg/kg range, CD4+ and CD8+ blood T cells had expanded clonally by week 6. Compared with others, partial responders at 0.1-3.0 mg/kg displayed clonal expansion among the lowest.

The trim removed 4 bases at V and 7 bases at J, leaving 10 bases unmatched. The CDR3 totals 18 residues. The germline V gene has CDR1 MGHDK and CDR2 SYGVNS. Data came from immunoSEQ multiplex PCR; TCRdb stores just in-frame clones and leaves some out. The sample has 45,000 to 50,000 clones, roughly nine tenths seen once. This clone has more than one count but fewer than ten. Its antigen is as yet unknown. The receptor was derived from an adult with an advanced solid tumor such as melanoma, head and neck, liver or kidney cancer. The sequencing here drew on CD4+ or CD8+ T cells sorted from blood, taken in a trial of the OX40 agonist ivuxolimab. The chain couples TRBV25-1 to TRBJ2-2; 15 bases are a match to TRBD2. The CDR3 DNA reads as TGTGCCAGCAGTGGAGTCGGACTAGCGGGAGGGCTGGGCGGGGAGCTGTTTTTT. Encoded protein: CASSGVGLAGGLGGELFF.